The 26 T cell receptor beta chains in this list originate from one sample, sequenced in a study of shared T cell receptors in the human thymus. Assay: immunoSEQ multiplex PCR; the TCRdb copy retains only in-frame clones and omits some. This sample yields almost 550,000 clones, of which 75% to 85% are seen a single time; roughly 0.013% belongs to the top ten. This sample was shared with a second study, whose subject was human thymus T cells.

Sequencing was carried out using thymocytes. The receptors here all came from a boy under three years old with a congenital heart defect.

This chain connects TRBV25-1 to TRBJ2-2, with 12 bases identical to TRBD2. Germline CDR1 reads MGHDK; CDR2 reads SYGVNS. V gave up 2 bases and J gave up 4 bases; unmatched junction bases: 5. The CDR3 has 17 amino acids. Here the CDR3 reads CASSERLAGAGTGELFF. CDR3 DNA: TGTGCCAGCAGTGAAAGACTAGCGGGAGCGGGCACCGGGGAGCTGTTTTTT.

This chain joins TRBV4-3 and TRBJ2-7; TRBD2 aligns across 7 bases. The CDR3 loop spans 15 amino acids. After removal of 4 bases from V and 6 bases from J, the junction contained 12 bases not matched to a gene. CDR1 is LGHNA and CDR2 is YSLEER in the germline V gene. CDR3 protein: CASSLQRGRAGEQYF. CDR3 in DNA: TGCGCCAGCAGCCTACAAAGAGGGAGGGCCGGCGAGCAGTACTTC.

The chain recombines TRBV7-9 with TRBJ1-2, with TRBD1 matching 7 bases. J lost 6 bases, V lost 5 bases, and 6 bases had no gene match. Germline assignment: CDR1 SEHNR and CDR2 FQNEAQ (reference sequence). This CDR3 region has 13 residues. The CDR3 nucleotides are TGTGCCAGCAGCCTCAAGGGGGCCGATGGCTACACCTTC. Encoded protein: CASSLKGADGYTF.

This clone has only a few counts. DNA of the CDR3: TGTGCCAGCGCGTGGGGGCGCGAAAAACTGTTTTTT. This translates into CASAWGREKLFF. V is TRBV28 and J is TRBJ1-4; maybe TRBD1 (6 bases). The CDR3 totals 12 residues. CDR1 is MDHEN and CDR2 is SYDVKM in the germline V gene. The V end lost 8 bases, the J end lost 8 bases, and 12 bases lay between the germline ends.

The rearrangement uses TRBV23-1 and TRBJ2-7, with D possibly matching TRBD1 (5 bases). TRBV23-1 counts as an open reading frame of uncertain function. Between the trimmed V and J ends, which lost 5 bases and 3 bases, there was a span of 26 bases. The CDR3 runs 18 residues. CDR3 sequence reads: CASSEKGQGTFPYYEQYF. CDR3 nucleotides: TGCGCCAGCAGTGAAAAAGGGCAGGGAACCTTTCCCTACTACGAGCAGTACTTC.

J is TRBJ1-1 and V is TRBV18, with D perhaps matching TRBD1 (6 bases). Germline V lookup: CDR1 KGHSH, CDR2 LQKENI. This CDR3 spans 16 amino acids. The V gene lost 8 bases and the J gene lost 5 bases, with 24 bases spanning the gap. CDR3 in DNA: TGTGCCAGCGAGGATTTCAGGGGAATCAAAGGAACTGAAGCTTTCTTT. The encoded protein is CASEDFRGIKGTEAFF.

This chain's CDR3 is CASGEVNIQYF. CDR3 coding DNA: TGTGCCAGCGGAGAGGTAAACATTCAGTACTTC. The chain links TRBV7-9 to TRBJ2-4, with D uncertain. Trimming shortened V by 8 bases and J by 6 bases, and 8 bases separated the two germline ends. The CDR3 sequence is 11 residues long. The germline gives CDR1 SEHNR, CDR2 FQNEAQ (reference sequence).

The V call is TRBV7-9, the J call TRBJ2-3, with 7 positions matching TRBD2. CDR1 is SEHNR, CDR2 FQNEAQ, per germline (reference sequence). This CDR3 contains 16 residues. V lost 2 bases, J lost 11 bases, and 16 bases stayed unmatched. The CDR3: CASSLIPTSRDSVQYF. As DNA, the CDR3 is TGTGCCAGCAGCTTAATCCCGACTAGCCGGGACTCCGTGCAGTATTTT.

This chain joins TRBV13 and TRBJ2-7; D may be TRBD2 (6 bases). The CDR3 runs 12 residues. The V end was cut by 6 bases, the J end by 3 bases, with 9 bases between. Germline V gives CDR1 PRHDT, CDR2 FYEKMQ (reference sequence). CDR3 residues: CASSGRGYEQYF. CDR3 DNA: TGTGCCAGCAGTGGGCGGGGCTACGAGCAGTACTTC.

The chain carries TRBV19 and TRBJ2-2, with 9 bases identical to TRBD1. Unmatched junction bases numbered 6, after V lost 2 bases and J lost 2 bases. This CDR3 is 17 amino acids long. Germline lookup yields CDR1 LNHDA and CDR2 SQIVND (reference sequence). CDR3 DNA: TGTGCCAGTAGTATAAAGCGGGGACAGGGAAACACCGGGGAGCTGTTTTTT. Protein: CASSIKRGQGNTGELFF.

J is TRBJ2-1 and V is TRBV18; the D gene is possibly TRBD2 (6 bases). V was pared by 3 bases and J by 3 bases, with 15 bases between. The CDR3 runs 16 residues. Germline V gives CDR1 KGHSH, CDR2 LQKENI. In DNA, the CDR3 is TGTGCCAGCTCACCCGACCTGGGACTTGACTACAATGAGCAGTTCTTC. It yields the protein CASSPDLGLDYNEQFF.

In the case of this clone: The junction departs from germline at one end; a sequencing error may be responsible. The CDR3 bases are TGTGCCAGCAGCCACGGACAGGCCGCACACTACGGCTACACCTTC. Translated: CASSHGQAAHYGYTF. The V gene is TRBV11-3, the J gene TRBJ1-2; TRBD1 aligns across 7 bases. Germline V CDR1 and CDR2: SGHNT, YENEEA. This CDR3 region has 15 residues.

V gene TRBV5-4 combines with J gene TRBJ2-7, with 9 positions matching TRBD1. The V gene's germline CDR1 is SGHNT and CDR2 YYREEE (reference sequence). J was trimmed by 9 bases and V by 3 bases; bases with no gene match: 19. This CDR3 is 17 amino acids long. This CDR3 is CASSSNLYRGRIRGQYF. CDR3 DNA sequence: TGTGCCAGCAGCTCCAACCTTTACAGGGGGCGCATACGAGGGCAGTACTTC.

The chain employs TRBV11-1 and TRBJ2-3; 10 positions match TRBD1. The CDR3 covers 18 residues. In germline, CDR1 is SGHAT, CDR2 FQDESV (reference sequence). V trimming: 3 bases; J trimming: 0 bases; junction bases outside the gene matches: 9. DNA for the CDR3: TGTGCCAGCAGCTTGACGAACTCGACAGGGGGCAGCACAGATACGCAGTATTTT. It encodes CASSLTNSTGGSTDTQYF.

V and J are TRBV6-5 and TRBJ2-7, with 8 bases fitting TRBD1. The CDR3 consists of 15 residues. Germline V CDR1 and CDR2: MNHEY, SVGAGI. The V gene end was trimmed by 2 bases and the J gene end by 2 bases; junction bases not matched to a gene: 5. For the CDR3, the DNA is TGTGCCAGCAGTTACGACAGGGGCTTAACCTACGAGCAGTACTTC. The encoded protein is CASSYDRGLTYEQYF.

This chain links TRBV7-2 with TRBJ2-5, with TRBD2 matching over 13 bases. This CDR3 is built from 18 residues. The germline V gene encodes CDR1 SGHTA and CDR2 FQGNSA. J gave up 4 bases and V 5 bases, and 13 bases lay outside the gene matches. The CDR3 here is CASSPSRLAGGVVETQYF. CDR3 bases: TGTGCCAGCAGCCCTAGCCGACTAGCGGGAGGAGTGGTAGAGACCCAGTACTTC.

The chain carries TRBV25-1 and TRBJ2-3; D is uncertain. Germline CDR1 reads MGHDK; CDR2 reads SYGVNS. The CDR3 runs to 17 residues. V dropped 4 bases and J dropped 3 bases, with 20 bases sitting between them. CDR3 in amino acids: CASSVGLKGAFTDTQYF. The CDR3 DNA reads as TGTGCCAGCAGTGTAGGTTTGAAAGGAGCGTTTACAGATACGCAGTATTTT.

The rearrangement joins TRBV28 to TRBJ1-2, with D tentatively TRBD1 (6 bases). Germline V gives CDR1 MDHEN, CDR2 SYDVKM. V lost 1 base and J lost 5, with 14 bases in between. The CDR3 is 15 amino acids. The CDR3 reads CASSLSGGRWYGYTF. The CDR3 DNA reads as TGTGCCAGCAGTTTATCGGGGGGGCGCTGGTATGGCTACACCTTC.

The V and J genes are TRBV6-5 and TRBJ2-7; the match to TRBD1 covers 8 bases. Germline CDR1 reads MNHEY; CDR2 reads SVGAGI. After removal of 4 bases from V and 4 bases from J, the junction contained 6 bases not matched to a gene. The CDR3 length is 14 residues. In nucleotides, the CDR3 is TGTGCCAGCAGTTCCCCGGGACAGGATTACGAGCAGTACTTC. Residues: CASSSPGQDYEQYF.

This chain links TRBV9 with TRBJ2-2; TRBD1 aligns across 7 bases. The germline V gene has CDR1 SGDLS and CDR2 YYNGEE. This CDR3 spans 15 amino acids. V lost 4 bases to trimming and J lost 4 bases; unmatched junction nucleotides: 7. This CDR3 reads CASSLHRGGTGELFF. For the CDR3, the DNA is TGTGCCAGCAGCTTACACAGGGGTGGCACCGGGGAGCTGTTTTTT.

V gene TRBV4-1 combines with J gene TRBJ2-2; D unresolved. This CDR3 contains 15 residues. The V gene lost 1 base and the J gene lost 0 bases, with 6 bases spanning the gap. Germline V lookup: CDR1 MGHRA, CDR2 YSYEKL. The CDR3 DNA reads as TGCGCCAGCAGCCAAGCTACAGCGAACACCGGGGAGCTGTTTTTT. It is translated as CASSQATANTGELFF.

The chain combines TRBV6-1 with TRBJ1-5, with D tentatively TRBD1 (5 bases). CDR1 is MNHNS and CDR2 is SASEGT in the germline V gene. Deletions cut 1 base from V and 4 bases from J, with 8 bases between. CDR3 length: 14 residues. The CDR3 spells CASSEVRGNQPQHF. CDR3 nucleotide sequence: TGTGCCAGCAGTGAAGTTAGGGGAAATCAGCCCCAGCATTTT.

The chain links TRBV2 to TRBJ1-5; D call uncertain. Trimming removed 6 bases at V and 7 bases at J, with 10 bases between. CDR3 length equals 12 residues. Per germline, CDR1 SNHLY and CDR2 FYNNEI. As DNA, the CDR3 is TGTGCCAGCAGGCCTAGTGGGCAGCCCCAGCATTTT. Protein: CASRPSGQPQHF.

The V and J genes are TRBV30 and TRBJ2-4, with TRBD2 matching over 10 bases. Germline assignment: CDR1 GTSNPN and CDR2 SVGIG (reference sequence). With V trimmed by 3 bases and J by 8 bases, 7 bases remained unmatched. The CDR3 totals 14 residues. CDR3 protein: CAWRPGTSEDIQYF. CDR3 DNA sequence: TGTGCCTGGAGACCCGGGACTAGCGAAGACATTCAGTACTTC.

V is TRBV9 and J is TRBJ2-3, with TRBD2 matching 7 bases. This CDR3 is 18 amino acids long. V shed 4 bases and J 0 bases; nucleotides not matched to a gene: 14. CDR1 is SGDLS, CDR2 YYNGEE, per germline. CDR3 in amino acids: CASSLGLPEALSTDTQYF. The CDR3 region has the DNA TGTGCCAGCAGCCTGGGACTACCAGAAGCACTAAGCACAGATACGCAGTATTTT.

CDR3 DNA: TGTGCCGCACGGGGGTCAGGTGGCTACACCTTC. Protein product: CAARGSGGYTF. V gene TRBV6-1 combines with J gene TRBJ1-2, with a weak D call TRBD1 (5 bases). Trimming shortened V by 11 bases and J by 7 bases, and 14 bases separated the two germline ends. Germline-derived CDR1 and CDR2 are MNHNS and SASEGT. The CDR3 is made up of 11 amino acids.